A single TCR beta chain is shown here with its context. Its antigen is unknown. This could be a read error, since a much larger clone is one nucleotide away. The data belong to a study of blood T cells in healthy people across ages. Findings of the study overall: Getting older went along with TCR beta diversity per million T cells dropping roughly linearly.

PCR was performed a second time for about 7 to 11 cycles using a sample-barcoded 5' primer and a J-beta primer mix. Using its own MiXCR run on the 5' RACE reads, TCRdb lists one record per CDR3 protein. The table lists over 1,300,000 distinct CDR3 sequences, 59% of them singletons. There are 12 residues in the CDR3. The donors, aged roughly 6 to 100, were healthy Caucasians from Russia. The origin of this receptor is a man between 18 and 35 years old in good health. Sequenced sample: blood. This rearrangement joins TRBV21-1 to TRBJ1-6. TRBV21-1 is termed a pseudogene. The CDR3 here is CASSKGNSPLHF. The DNA for the CDR3 is TGTGCCAGCAGCAAAGGGAATTCACCCCTCCACTTT.